This TCR beta chain was sequenced during a study of cytomegalovirus exposure and HLA in healthy donors. General study points: In a later analysis, productive TCRs from donors in an Asian-associated ancestry cluster reportedly carried fewer N-insertions than the cohort mean.

Primers included in the PCR were 60 Vbeta and 13 Jbeta primers. In the source study's methods: Approximately 9.9 million of 80 million or so unique TCR beta chains were shared, per a later count. Libraries were prepared by immunoSEQ multiplex PCR; TCRdb keeps only in-frame clonotypes and omits some of them. The V and J calls and clone size were taken over from that table, and D and trimming were inferred from the DNA. The repertoire consists of about 180,000 clones, with around 80% occurring once and the leading ten covering approximately 0.7%. In germline, CDR1 is MNHNS, CDR2 SASEGT. The length of the CDR3 is 16 residues. V lost 4 bases, J lost 8 bases, and 14 bases stayed unmatched. Comment on this clone: Its matching antigen is unknown.

Sequencing was done on a sample of PBMCs. The clonotype was recovered from a woman aged 40-49 years in good health and CMV-seronegative. J is TRBJ1-5 and V is TRBV6-1; 7 positions agree with TRBD1. CDR3 DNA: TGTGCCAGCAGTGGGTTAGACAGGGTTTCGCTCAAGCCCCAGCATTTT. This translates into CASSGLDRVSLKPQHF.